This TCR beta chain was identified during a study of shared clonotypes between healthy human individuals. Sorted subsets were amplified in replicate PCRs using 200 to 250 ng DNA, around 30,000 T cell genomes. Using immunoSEQ multiplex PCR, the repertoire was profiled, and TCRdb retains in-frame clones only, with some absent. This table has some 1 million clones, about 77% appearing once. About this clone: Its specificity is unknown.

Findings and limits, study-wide: For naive CD4 cells, around 5% of clonotypes were shared across four donors.

The origin of this receptor is a man aged 18 to 29 in good health. Sequencing was carried out using memory CD4+ T cells sorted from blood. Subset of the sample: CD45RA-negative fraction.

CDR3 DNA: TGTGCCAGCAGTTCAGGTTTCTACGAGCAGTACTTC. Its translation: CASSSGFYEQYF. This rearrangement joins TRBV6-5 to TRBJ2-7; D ambiguous. This CDR3 spans 12 amino acids. The germline CDR1 and CDR2 sequences are MNHEY and SVGAGI. V shed 4 bases and J shed 3 bases, with 7 bases lying between them.